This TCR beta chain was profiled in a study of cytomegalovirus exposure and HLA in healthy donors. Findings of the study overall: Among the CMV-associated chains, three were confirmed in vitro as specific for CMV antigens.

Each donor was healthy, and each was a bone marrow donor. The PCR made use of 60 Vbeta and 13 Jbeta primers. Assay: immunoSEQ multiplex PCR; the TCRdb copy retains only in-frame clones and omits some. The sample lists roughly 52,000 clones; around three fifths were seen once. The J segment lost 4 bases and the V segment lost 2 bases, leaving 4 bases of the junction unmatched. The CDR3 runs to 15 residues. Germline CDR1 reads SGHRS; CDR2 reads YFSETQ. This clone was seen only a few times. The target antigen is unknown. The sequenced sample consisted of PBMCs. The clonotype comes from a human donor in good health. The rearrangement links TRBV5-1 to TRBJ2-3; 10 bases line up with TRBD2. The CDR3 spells CASSLTSGVADTQYF. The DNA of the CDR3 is TGCGCCAGCAGCTTAACTAGCGGGGTCGCAGATACGCAGTATTTT.